This paragraph reports one T cell receptor beta chain. The antigen remains unidentified. The data belong to a study of neoadjuvant anti-PD-1 for oral cavity cancer. Across the whole study: Patients without progression got a fourth dose around day 43. Study-level findings and limits: Only a few patients per response group were TCR-analyzed; validation needed. Post-nivolumab, blood T cell clonality was significantly elevated in non-responders.

The table came from immunoSEQ multiplex PCR; TCRdb's copy has only in-frame clones and leaves some out. The sample has over 65,000 clones; about nine tenths are singletons. Trimming cost V 3 bases and J 8 bases, with 20 bases left between them. Germline V CDR1 and CDR2: SGDLS, YYNGEE. This CDR3 has 15 residues. The time point: after neoadjuvant nivolumab, at surgical resection. V is TRBV9 and J is TRBJ1-1, with D perhaps TRBD1 (5 bases). The specimen was PBMCs, collected after nivolumab (anti-PD-1) treatment. This TCR derives from a person aged 40-85 years with oral cavity squamous cell carcinoma. CDR3 in DNA: TGTGCCAGCAGCGCGGCCCCCCGGGGGGGTAAAGAAGCTTTCTTT. Protein: CASSAAPRGGKEAFF. Using reference TRBV9 and TRBJ1-1 for the parts outside the CDR3, the full variable domain is DSGVTQTPKHLITATGQRVTLRCSPRSGDLSVYWYQQSLDQGLQFLIQYYNGEERAKGNILERFSAQQFPDLHSELNLSSLELGDSALYFCASSAAPRGGKEAFFGQGTRLTVV.